One and the same sample provided the 23 T cell receptor beta chains below, sequenced in a study of blood T cell repertoires in COVID-19. Generated by immunoSEQ multiplex PCR, the TCRdb table keeps only in-frame clones and is missing some. The sample has around 300,000 clones, 89% seen once. Sequencing was performed on peripheral blood. These receptors were obtained from a woman aged 40 to 50 who had recovered from COVID-19.

J is TRBJ2-5 and V is TRBV11-2, with 11 bases aligning to TRBD2. The CDR3 is made up of 15 amino acids. Per germline, CDR1 SGHAT and CDR2 FQNNGV. Losses at the gene ends were 6 bases for V and 5 bases for J; bases not matched to a gene: 8. The CDR3 region has the DNA TGTGCCAGCAGTTACACTAGCGGGAGTGGGGAGACCCAGTACTTC. It translates to CASSYTSGSGETQYF.

The V gene is TRBV6-5, the J gene TRBJ1-4, with TRBD1 identical over 9 bases. Germline CDR1 reads MNHEY; CDR2 reads SVGAGI. V dropped 2 bases and J dropped 7; count of bases not matched to a gene: 2. The CDR3 length is 14 residues. CDR3 DNA sequence: TGTGCCAGCAGTTACGGGACAGGGTCTGAAAAACTGTTTTTT. Translating it yields CASSYGTGSEKLFF.

In this sample, this clone turned up once. This chain joins TRBV24-1 and TRBJ2-7, with D possibly TRBD2 on 5 matching bases. The CDR3 sequence is 13 residues long. V was shortened by 2 bases and J by 4 bases, with 8 bases between the two germline ends. The germline gives CDR1 KGHDR, CDR2 SFDVKD. Here the CDR3 reads CATSDSGKYEQYF. CDR3 coding DNA: TGTGCCACCAGTGATTCCGGGAAGTACGAGCAGTACTTC.

The V and J genes are TRBV21-1 and TRBJ2-7; the D call in the table, TRBD2, was not verified against the DNA. TRBV21-1 is described as a pseudogene. The CDR3 extends over 17 amino acids. As DNA, the CDR3 is TGTGCCAGCAGCCATTACCCTCCCGCGGGGAGCTCCTACGAGCAGTACTTC. Translating it yields CASSHYPPAGSSYEQYF.

In its sample, this clone was seen once. The chain uses TRBV13 and TRBJ2-3; 8 bases are shared with TRBD1. CDR1 is PRHDT, CDR2 FYEKMQ, per germline (reference sequence). The CDR3 runs 13 residues. Trimming at V came to 8 bases and at J to 2 bases, leaving 3 bases not matched to a gene. For the CDR3, the DNA is TGTGCCAGCCAGGGGGCGTACACAGATACGCAGTATTTT. Residues: CASQGAYTDTQYF.

The chain combines TRBV4-1 with TRBJ1-5; D is undetermined. The length of the CDR3 is 17 residues. From germline, CDR1 is MGHRA and CDR2 YSYEKL. The V and J ends lost 0 bases and 4 bases respectively, with 16 bases between them. The CDR3 loop reads CASSQEMADSWNQPQHF. DNA of the CDR3: TGCGCCAGCAGCCAAGAGATGGCGGACTCCTGGAATCAGCCCCAGCATTTT.

The chain links TRBV7-9 to TRBJ2-1; TRBD2 matches 8 bases. Germline values: CDR1 SEHNR, CDR2 FQNEAQ (reference sequence). This CDR3 contains 16 residues. With V trimmed by 4 bases and J by 4 bases, 9 bases remained unmatched. The CDR3 sequence is CASSWAGGQHYNEQFF. The CDR3 DNA is TGTGCCAGCAGCTGGGCGGGAGGCCAACATTACAATGAGCAGTTCTTC.

The chain is built from TRBV6-6 and TRBJ2-2; 8 bases are a match to TRBD2. V shed 6 bases, J shed 1 base, and the junction held 1 base outside the gene matches. This CDR3 region has 14 residues. Germline lookup yields CDR1 MNHNY and CDR2 SVGAGI (reference sequence). This CDR3 is CASRTSGNTGELFF. The CDR3 DNA reads TGTGCCAGCAGAACTAGCGGGAACACCGGGGAGCTGTTTTTT.

This chain links TRBV7-3 with TRBJ2-5, with D perhaps TRBD1 (5 bases). This CDR3 has 13 amino acids. Per germline, CDR1 SGHTA and CDR2 FQGTGA. V was clipped by 3 bases and J by 4 bases, with 9 bases between them. CDR3 in DNA: TGTGCCAGCAGCTTGACAGTTTTAGAGACCCAGTACTTC. Residues: CASSLTVLETQYF.

The chain recombines TRBV27 with TRBJ2-7; 7 nucleotides align to TRBD2. Germline assignment: CDR1 MNHEY and CDR2 SMNVEV (reference sequence). The V segment lost 3 bases and the J segment 3 bases; nucleotides outside the gene matches: 5. This CDR3 region has 14 residues. CDR3 in DNA: TGTGCCAGCAGTTTGGGAGGGGTAGGCTACGAGCAGTACTTC. Its translation: CASSLGGVGYEQYF.

The chain joins TRBV19 to TRBJ2-7; 12 nucleotides line up with TRBD2. The junction had 9 bases not matched to a gene; V was cut back by 8 bases and J by 4 bases. Germline V gene data show CDR1 as LNHDA and CDR2 as SQIVND (reference sequence). The CDR3 has 15 amino acids. CDR3 DNA sequence: TGTGCCAGTCGTCGACTAGCGGGAGAGGTTTACGAGCAGTACTTC. This translates into CASRRLAGEVYEQYF.

The chain joins TRBV5-1 to TRBJ2-2; 14 bases match TRBD2. V was clipped by 2 bases and J by 0 bases; unmatched bases: 3. The CDR3 has 18 residues. CDR1 is SGHRS and CDR2 is YFSETQ in the germline V gene. The CDR3 region has the DNA TGCGCCAGCAGCTTCTCGACTAGCGGGAGGGCGAACACCGGGGAGCTGTTTTTT. Its protein product is CASSFSTSGRANTGELFF.

This sequence joins TRBV19 and TRBJ1-5; 7 bases fit TRBD1. The V segment lost 5 bases and the J segment 4 bases; nucleotides outside the gene matches: 8. Germline CDR1 is LNHDA and CDR2 is SQIVND (reference sequence). The CDR3 contains 15 residues. In DNA, the CDR3 is TGTGCCAGTAGTCCAGAGACAGGGAGTAATCAGCCCCAGCATTTT. Translated: CASSPETGSNQPQHF. Drawing the rest from reference TRBV19 and TRBJ1-5, the complete variable domain is DGGITQSPKYLFRKEGQNVTLSCEQNLNHDAMYWYRQDPGQGLRLIYYSQIVNDFQKGDIAEGYSVSREKKESFPLTVTSAQKNPTAFYLCASSPETGSNQPQHFGDGTRLSIL.

The chain recombines TRBV9 with TRBJ2-5; 9 bases are a match to TRBD1. Germline V gives CDR1 SGDLS, CDR2 YYNGEE. The CDR3 loop spans 16 amino acids. V was clipped by 1 base and J by 4 bases; unmatched bases: 8. In DNA form, the CDR3 reads TGTGCCAGCAGCGTAAGAGCCGGGACAGGGTTAGAGACCCAGTACTTC. It encodes CASSVRAGTGLETQYF.

The rearrangement uses TRBV9 and TRBJ2-2; the match to TRBD1 covers 7 bases. Germline lookup yields CDR1 SGDLS and CDR2 YYNGEE. CDR3 length: 15 amino acids. V trimming: 0 bases; J trimming: 4 bases; junction bases outside the gene matches: 3. The CDR3 region has the DNA TGTGCCAGCAGCGTAGCTGGGGACAGCACCGGGGAGCTGTTTTTT. Amino acids: CASSVAGDSTGELFF.

This clone came up once. The V call is TRBV6-5, the J call TRBJ1-1; no definite D call. V dropped 7 bases and J dropped 0 bases, with 15 bases sitting between them. The CDR3 is 15 residues long. CDR1 and CDR2 (germline): MNHEY, SVGAGI. Here the CDR3 DNA reads TGTGCCAGCATCTCGGCGACGACTGTGAACACTGAAGCTTTCTTT. Its translation: CASISATTVNTEAFF.

CDR3 sequence (DNA): TGTGCCACCAGTGATGAAAAAACAGGTAGCTCCTACAATGAGCAGTTCTTC. It yields the protein CATSDEKTGSSYNEQFF. The rearrangement uses TRBV24-1 and TRBJ2-1; D perhaps matches TRBD1 (5 bases). Trimming removed 3 bases from V and 0 bases from J, with 14 bases in between. This CDR3 has 17 residues. Per the germline V gene, CDR1 is KGHDR and CDR2 is SFDVKD.

This clone was detected once. CDR3 in amino acids: CASSAQGARETQYF. In nucleotides, the CDR3 is TGTGCCAGCAGCGCACAGGGGGCCAGGGAGACCCAGTACTTC. The rearrangement uses TRBV11-2 and TRBJ2-5; 9 bases line up with TRBD1. The CDR3 contains 14 residues. Germline V gene data show CDR1 as SGHAT and CDR2 as FQNNGV. V lost 5 bases to trimming and J lost 5 bases; unmatched junction nucleotides: 6.

The gene calls are TRBV18 and TRBJ1-6, with D possibly TRBD1 on 6 matching bases. The germline V gene has CDR1 KGHSH and CDR2 LQKENI. The CDR3 length is 15 residues. Trimming removed 3 bases at V and 10 bases at J, with 16 bases between. CDR3 amino acids: CASSPGPGEGSPLHF. The DNA for the CDR3 is TGTGCCAGCTCACCGGGCCCAGGGGAAGGATCACCCCTCCACTTT.

The chain employs TRBV10-3 and TRBJ2-3; weak D call: TRBD2 (6 bases). V was clipped by 0 bases and J by 3 bases, with 13 bases between them. This CDR3 is built from 16 residues. Germline lookup yields CDR1 ENHRY and CDR2 SYGVKD. CDR3 sequence: CAISESRSGVTDTQYF. Written as DNA, the CDR3 is TGTGCCATCAGTGAGTCGAGGTCGGGAGTAACAGATACGCAGTATTTT.

The chain joins TRBV7-3 to TRBJ2-3; TRBD2 matches at 10 bases. With 2 bases clipped from V and 6 bases from J, the junction kept 11 bases outside the gene matches. The CDR3 covers 17 residues. CDR1 and CDR2 from the germline V gene are SGHTA and FQGTGA. The CDR3 DNA sequence: TGTGCCAGCAGCTTATCCCCGCCCCTAGCGGGAGCTGATACGCAGTATTTT. Translation: CASSLSPPLAGADTQYF.

The V gene is TRBV6-6, the J gene TRBJ2-7, with TRBD1 matching over 9 bases. Trimming took 8 bases from V and 2 from J; bases not matched to a gene: 7. The germline V gene has CDR1 MNHNY and CDR2 SVGAGI (reference sequence). The CDR3 length is 14 residues. In DNA form, the CDR3 reads TGTGCCAGCGGAAAGACAGGGGGGCCCTACGAGCAGTACTTC. As protein: CASGKTGGPYEQYF.

This clone was seen more than once but under ten times. The J gene is TRBJ2-7, the V gene TRBV19, with D tentatively TRBD2 (6 bases). Germline V gene lookup returns CDR1 LNHDA and CDR2 SQIVND (reference sequence). V lost 9 bases and J 2 bases, leaving 17 bases between the germline ends. CDR3 length equals 14 residues. Written as DNA, the CDR3 is TGTGCCAGCCAGAACCCCGGGACTCCCTACGAGCAGTACTTC. Its translation: CASQNPGTPYEQYF.